This T cell receptor (beta chain) was identified during a study of T cell clones after liver transplantation. Study-wide findings and caveats: In a couple of subjects, few donor cells limited the measurable donor-reactive repertoire.

About this clone: What it recognizes is unknown.

This CDR3 region has 12 residues. V lost 5 bases, J lost 8 bases, and 10 bases lay in between. CDR1 is MDHEN, CDR2 SYDVKM, per germline. The data were produced by immunoSEQ multiplex PCR, yet TCRdb's version contains in-frame clones alone and is incomplete. Of approximately 55,000 clones listed, about 67% are singletons. The sequencing used CD4+ T cells from blood, collected more than 52 months after liver transplant. The receptor's source is a human patient who received a liver transplant. Certain T cells may be donor cells from the graft. The chain combines TRBV28 with TRBJ2-1, with a tentative D call TRBD1 (6 bases). DNA of the CDR3: TGTGCCAGCAGTGTCAGGGGCTATGAGCAGTTCTTC. Its translation is CASSVRGYEQFF.